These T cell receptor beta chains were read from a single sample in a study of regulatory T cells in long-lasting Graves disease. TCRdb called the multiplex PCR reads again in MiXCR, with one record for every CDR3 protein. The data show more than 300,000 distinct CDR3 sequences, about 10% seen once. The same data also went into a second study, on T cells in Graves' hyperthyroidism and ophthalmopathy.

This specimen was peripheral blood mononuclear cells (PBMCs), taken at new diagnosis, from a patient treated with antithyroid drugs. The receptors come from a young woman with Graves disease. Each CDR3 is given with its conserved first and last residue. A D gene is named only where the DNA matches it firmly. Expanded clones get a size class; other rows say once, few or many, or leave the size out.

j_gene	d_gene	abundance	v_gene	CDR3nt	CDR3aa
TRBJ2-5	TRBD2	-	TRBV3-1	TGTGCCAGCAGCCGTGGACTAGCATCGTTCCAGTCAGAGACCCAGTACTTC	CASSRGLASFQSETQYF
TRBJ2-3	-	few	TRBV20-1	TGCAGTGCTCTCGGAGACCATCGCCAGGGGGATACGCAGTATTTT	CSALGDHRQGDTQYF
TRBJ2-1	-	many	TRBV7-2	TGTGCCAGCAGCCAGTGGACCTGGTCTAGTGAGCAGTTCTTC	CASSQWTWSSEQFF
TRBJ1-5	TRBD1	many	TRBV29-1	TGCAGCGTCGTGACAGGGTTCAATCAGCCCCAGCATTTT	CSVVTGFNQPQHF
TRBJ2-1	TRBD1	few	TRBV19	TGTGCCAGTAGTACGCATGATGGACAGGAGTTATACAATGAGCAGTTCTTC	CASSTHDGQELYNEQFF
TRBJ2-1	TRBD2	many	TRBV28	TGTGCCAGCGGGGGACTAGCGGTAAATGAGCAGTTCTTC	CASGGLAVNEQFF
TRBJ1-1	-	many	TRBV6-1	TGTGCCAGCAGGGAGTGGTTACCGAGAACTGAAGCTTTCTTT	CASREWLPRTEAFF
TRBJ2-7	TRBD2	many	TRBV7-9	TGTGCCAGCAGCCTCGGGACTAGCGGACCAAAAGGTTACGAGCAGTACTTC	CASSLGTSGPKGYEQYF
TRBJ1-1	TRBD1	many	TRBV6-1	TGTGCCAGCAACCATGGGGGCCACAGGGGGGCTTTCTTT	CASNHGGHRGAFF
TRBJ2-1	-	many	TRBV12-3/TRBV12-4	TGTGCCAGCAGCCCAACTAGCAATGAGCAGTTCTTC	CASSPTSNEQFF
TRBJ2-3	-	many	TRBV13	TGTGCCAGCAGAATTAGGACTAGCACAGATACGCAGTATTTT	CASRIRTSTDTQYF
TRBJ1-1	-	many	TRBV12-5	TGTGCTAGTGCCCGGGGGGGCGCGAGGGGGACTGAAGCTTTCTTT	CASARGGARGTEAFF
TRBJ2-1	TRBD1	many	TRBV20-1	TGCAGTGCTCACAAACAGGGGAATGAGCAGTTCTTC	CSAHKQGNEQFF
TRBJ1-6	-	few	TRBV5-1	TGCGCCAGCAGCTTGGGACAAGGAGACTATAATTCACCCCTCCACTTT	CASSLGQGDYNSPLHF
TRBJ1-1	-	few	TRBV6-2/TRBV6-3	TGTGCCAGCAGTTACTCGCTCATTGAAGCTTTCTTT	CASSYSLIEAFF
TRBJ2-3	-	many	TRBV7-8	TGTGCCAGCAGCTTATTCGTTGGACAGTTTAAGGATACGCAGTATTTT	CASSLFVGQFKDTQYF
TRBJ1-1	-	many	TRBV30	TGTGCCTGGAGAGTCGGCCTGAACACTGAAGCTTTCTTT	CAWRVGLNTEAFF
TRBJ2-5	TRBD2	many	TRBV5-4	TGTGCCAGCAGCTTGTCGTCTAGCGGGGCCCAAGAGACCCAGTACTTC	CASSLSSSGAQETQYF
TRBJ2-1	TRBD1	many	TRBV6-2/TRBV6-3	TGTGCCAGCAGTTACTCCGCAGGGGGTTATGTGGACAATGAGCAGTTCTTC	CASSYSAGGYVDNEQFF
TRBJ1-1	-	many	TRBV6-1	TGTGCCAGCAGCACAGGGTTCACTGAAGCTTTCTTT	CASSTGFTEAFF
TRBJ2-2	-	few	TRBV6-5	TGTGCCAGCAGTTACGACCGAGACGGGGAGCTGTTTTTT	CASSYDRDGELFF
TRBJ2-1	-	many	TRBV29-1	TGCAGCGTTGGTCCCGGGGGCTTTTTTCGCTCCTACAATGAGCAGTTCTTC	CSVGPGGFFRSYNEQFF
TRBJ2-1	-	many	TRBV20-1	TGCAGTGCTAGGACTAGGGTTACTGAGCAGTTCTTC	CSARTRVTEQFF